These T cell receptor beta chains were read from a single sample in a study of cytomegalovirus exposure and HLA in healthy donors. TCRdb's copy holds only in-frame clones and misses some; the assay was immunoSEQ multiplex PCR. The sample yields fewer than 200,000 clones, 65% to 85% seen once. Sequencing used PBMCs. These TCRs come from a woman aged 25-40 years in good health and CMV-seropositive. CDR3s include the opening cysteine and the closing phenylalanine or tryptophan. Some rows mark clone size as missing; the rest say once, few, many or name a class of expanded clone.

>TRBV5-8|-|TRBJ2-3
CASSRDYPVGDTQYF
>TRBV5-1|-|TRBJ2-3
CASSPLASTDTQYF
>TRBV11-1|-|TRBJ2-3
CASSPMGQLTDTQYF
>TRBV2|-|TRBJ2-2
CASSSRQGRGELFF
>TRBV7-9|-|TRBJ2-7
CSSSLQGYEQYF
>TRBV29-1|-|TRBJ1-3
CSVEPGSGNTIYF
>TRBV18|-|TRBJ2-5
CASSPFAGAETQYF
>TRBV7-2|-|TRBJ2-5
CASSFSGVEAQYF
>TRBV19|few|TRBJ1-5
CASKGGRGPQHF
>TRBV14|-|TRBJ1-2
CASSPVRDRVRGYTF
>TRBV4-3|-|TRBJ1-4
CASSPRTGVYEKLFF
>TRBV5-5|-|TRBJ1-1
CASSRTGGRTEAFF
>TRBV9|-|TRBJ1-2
CASSQRDSRLGYGYTF